A single sample gave rise to the 24 T cell receptor beta chains below, sequenced in a study of yellow fever vaccine responses in identical twins. Via MiXCR, TCRdb re-called the RT-PCR reads, giving one row per CDR3 protein. The table includes about 18,000 distinct CDR3 sequences, 55% to 65% detected once. Specimen: T cells from blood (PBMCs), unsorted or a sorted subset (not recorded which), collected before or after yellow fever vaccination (not recorded which). These receptors all come from a woman aged 18-29 years who received the yellow fever vaccine.

This rearrangement joins TRBV11-1 to TRBJ2-3; D is undetermined. CDR3 length equals 15 residues. The germline CDR1 and CDR2 sequences are SGHAT and FQDESV (reference sequence). V lost 5 bases and J 2 bases, leaving 14 bases between the germline ends. The CDR3 nucleotides are TGTGCCAGCAGCCCGCCCGGCACGACCACAGATACGCAGTATTTT. Residues: CASSPPGTTTDTQYF.

This clonotype was seen a handful of times. The chain recombines TRBV18 with TRBJ2-1; 11 bases map to TRBD1. J lost 5 bases, V lost 1 base, and 10 bases had no gene match. CDR1 KGHSH and CDR2 LQKENI come from the germline V gene. The CDR3 runs to 18 residues. Here the CDR3 reads CASSPQRLPGQGDNEQFF. The DNA of the CDR3 is TGTGCCAGCTCACCACAAAGATTACCGGGACAGGGGGACAATGAGCAGTTCTTC.

The chain couples TRBV20-1 to TRBJ2-1; 11 nucleotides agree with TRBD2. The CDR3 runs 14 residues. The germline gives CDR1 DFQATT, CDR2 SNEGSKA (reference sequence). V gave up 5 bases and J gave up 5 bases; unmatched junction bases: 5. In nucleotides, the CDR3 is TGCAGTGCTGGGGGACTAGCGGAGAACAATGAGCAGTTCTTC. As protein: CSAGGLAENNEQFF.

The chain couples TRBV7-3 to TRBJ2-1; TRBD2 matches 7 bases. After removal of 3 bases from V and 2 bases from J, the junction contained 4 bases not matched to a gene. CDR1 is SGHTA and CDR2 is FQGTGA in the germline V gene. The CDR3 is 15 amino acids. DNA for the CDR3: TGTGCCAGCAGCTTTAGAGCGGGACCCTACAATGAGCAGTTCTTC. This sequence encodes CASSFRAGPYNEQFF. The full variable domain, with the rest looked up from reference TRBV7-3 and TRBJ2-1, is GAGVSQTPSNKVTEKGKYVELRCDPISGHTALYWYRQSLGQGPEFLIYFQGTGAADDSGLPNDRFFAVRPEGSVSTLKIQRTERGDSAVYLCASSFRAGPYNEQFFGPGTRLTVL.

This chain uses TRBV5-1 with TRBJ2-7; 13 positions match TRBD2. Germline V gene data show CDR1 as SGHRS and CDR2 as YFSETQ. Trimming cost V 4 bases and J 2 bases; bases outside gene matches: 9. This CDR3 is 17 amino acids long. The DNA for the CDR3 is TGCGCCAGCAGCCACGGGACTAGCGGGACGGCAGCCTACGAGCAGTACTTC. This gives the protein CASSHGTSGTAAYEQYF.

The chain carries TRBV28 and TRBJ2-6; D is undetermined. This CDR3 region has 16 residues. The germline V gene has CDR1 MDHEN and CDR2 SYDVKM. V was pared by 7 bases and J by 0 bases, with 13 bases between. In nucleotides, the CDR3 is TGTGCCAGCAACAAACTCATCGCCTCTGGGGCCAACGTCCTGACTTTC. It specifies CASNKLIASGANVLTF. Filled out from reference TRBV28 and TRBJ2-6, the complete variable domain reads DVKVTQSSRYLVKRTGEKVFLECVQDMDHENMFWYRQDPGLGLRLIYFSYDVKMKEKGDIPEGYSVSREKKERFSLILESASTNQTSMYLCASNKLIASGANVLTFGAGSRLTVL.

The V and J genes are TRBV3-1 and TRBJ2-1; D is unclear. The CDR3 is made up of 15 amino acids. Germline CDR1 and CDR2: LGHDT and YNNKEL (reference sequence). V gave up 1 base and J gave up 2 bases, with 9 bases separating them. As DNA, the CDR3 is TGTGCCAGCAGCCAAGGTGGCAACCCCTACAATGAGCAGTTCTTC. Its translation: CASSQGGNPYNEQFF.

The rearrangement uses TRBV11-3 and TRBJ2-3, with D unresolved. Deletions cut 1 base from V and 2 bases from J, with 7 bases between. The CDR3 loop spans 14 amino acids. Germline V gene sequence: CDR1 SGHNT, CDR2 YENEEA. CDR3 DNA: TGTGCCAGCAGCTTAGTAGCTAACACAGATACGCAGTATTTT. Protein sequence: CASSLVANTDTQYF.

The chain combines TRBV15 with TRBJ2-7, with D possibly being TRBD1 (7 bases). V gave up 1 base and J gave up 3 bases, with 10 bases separating them. CDR1 LNHNV and CDR2 YYDKDF come from the germline V gene (reference sequence). The CDR3 is 14 residues long. This chain's CDR3 is CATSRGQGGYEQYF. In DNA form, the CDR3 reads TGTGCCACCAGCAGAGGACAGGGAGGCTACGAGCAGTACTTC.

This clonotype turned up a few times. The chain is built from TRBV13 and TRBJ2-7; D gene ambiguous. The CDR3 has 13 amino acids. Trimming took 5 bases from V and 4 from J, leaving 12 bases between them. The germline CDR1 and CDR2 sequences are PRHDT and FYEKMQ (reference sequence). The CDR3 protein is CASSPENSYEQYF. DNA for the CDR3: TGTGCCAGCAGCCCCGAGAACTCTTACGAGCAGTACTTC.

This sequence joins TRBV2 and TRBJ1-5; possibly TRBD1 for D (6 bases). The V and J ends lost 2 bases and 5 bases respectively, with 10 bases between them. CDR3 size: 14 residues. Germline V CDR1 and CDR2: SNHLY, FYNNEI. CDR3 coding DNA: TGTGCCAGCAGTGAATGGACAGATCATCAGCCCCAGCATTTT. This sequence encodes CASSEWTDHQPQHF.

The chain recombines TRBV6-2 or TRBV6-3 with TRBJ2-1; TRBD1 matches at 8 bases. Germline values: CDR1 MNHEY, CDR2 SVGEGT. V lost 6 bases to trimming and J lost 9 bases; unmatched junction nucleotides: 7. CDR3 length: 13 amino acids. The CDR3 sequence: CASSQDRVGEQFF. The CDR3 DNA reads TGTGCCAGCAGCCAGGACAGGGTTGGTGAGCAGTTCTTC.

The rearrangement joins TRBV21-1 to TRBJ2-7. TRBV21-1 corresponds to a pseudogene. CDR3 size: 15 residues. DNA of the CDR3: TGTGCCAGCAGCAAAGCCTTAAGGGGCCCCTACGAGCAGTACGTC. Encoded protein: CASSKALRGPYEQYV.

V gene TRBV29-1 combines with J gene TRBJ1-2; 8 nucleotides match TRBD1. The junction had 8 bases not matched to a gene; V was cut back by 5 bases and J by 6 bases. This CDR3 has 13 residues. Germline V gene sequence: CDR1 SQVTM, CDR2 ANQGSEA. The CDR3 region has the DNA TGCAGCGTTAAGCAGGGGGCGCAGGATGGCTACACCTTC. This codes for CSVKQGAQDGYTF.

This chain connects TRBV10-3 to TRBJ1-2, with D possibly TRBD1 on 6 matching bases. CDR1 is ENHRY, CDR2 SYGVKD, per germline. This CDR3 is 18 amino acids long. V lost 5 bases, J lost 9 bases, and 31 bases lay in between. CDR3 sequence reads: CAISTQASSEARGDCYTF. The DNA for the CDR3 is TGTGCCATCAGTACGCAGGCTTCCTCGGAGGCGAGGGGGGATTGCTACACCTTC.

The CDR3 loop is CASSGTLQGRETQYF. The CDR3, as DNA: TGTGCCAGCAGCGGAACCCTGCAGGGACGAGAGACCCAGTACTTC. The V call is TRBV9, the J call TRBJ2-5; D tentatively fits TRBD1 or TRBD2 (5 bases each). Germline V gene lookup returns CDR1 SGDLS and CDR2 YYNGEE. The CDR3 spans 15 residues. Trimming removed 3 bases from V and 4 bases from J, with 16 bases in between.

This rearrangement joins TRBV20-1 to TRBJ2-1; D is unresolved. CDR3 length: 13 residues. In germline, CDR1 is DFQATT, CDR2 SNEGSKA (reference sequence). V gave up 5 bases and J gave up 5 bases, with 13 bases separating them. The CDR3 DNA follows: TGCAGTGCTCCGACGAGAATCAACAATGAGCAGTTCTTC. It encodes CSAPTRINNEQFF.

The J gene is TRBJ1-2, the V gene TRBV6-2 or TRBV6-3, with a tentative D call TRBD1 (5 bases). Germline V gene lookup returns CDR1 MNHEY and CDR2 SVGEGT. This CDR3 is built from 15 residues. V was trimmed by 2 bases and J by 4 bases, leaving 14 bases between them. The CDR3: CASSYDHRRGYGYTF. The CDR3 bases are TGTGCCAGCAGTTACGATCACAGGAGGGGCTATGGCTACACCTTC.

Only a few counts were recorded for this clonotype. This chain connects TRBV29-1 to TRBJ1-2; unclear D gene. Germline V gene sequence: CDR1 SQVTM, CDR2 ANQGSEA. V lost 5 bases and J 4 bases, leaving 8 bases between the germline ends. This CDR3 comprises 11 residues. This chain's CDR3 is CSVLEGYGYTF. The CDR3 coding sequence is TGCAGCGTTTTGGAGGGCTATGGCTACACCTTC.

This clonotype showed up just a few times. The V gene is TRBV10-1, the J gene TRBJ1-1; maybe TRBD1 (5 bases). Germline CDR1 WNHNN, CDR2 SYGVQD (reference sequence). CDR3 size: 14 residues. The V end lost 4 bases, the J end lost 1 base, and 10 bases lay between the germline ends. The DNA for the CDR3 is TGCGCCAGCAGTGTGACAGTTACGAACACTGAAGCTTTCTTT. It yields the protein CASSVTVTNTEAFF.

The gene calls are TRBV4-2 and TRBJ2-3; 8 positions match TRBD2. This CDR3 has 17 residues. J was trimmed by 1 base and V by 2 bases; bases with no gene match: 8. Germline V gene sequence: CDR1 LGHNA, CDR2 YNFKEQ. The CDR3 DNA is TGTGCCAGCAGCCAACCCCCGGGGGGGAGGGGCACAGATACGCAGTATTTT. The encoded protein is CASSQPPGGRGTDTQYF.

In its sample, this clonotype ranks as medium-sized. The gene calls are TRBV5-4 and TRBJ2-1; 8 nucleotides line up with TRBD1. Germline V CDR1 and CDR2: SGHNT, YYREEE (reference sequence). CDR3 length equals 12 residues. V lost 6 bases to trimming and J lost 9 bases; unmatched junction nucleotides: 5. The CDR3 nucleotides read TGTGCCAGCATACAGGGGGATGGTGAGCAGTTCTTC. Translating gives CASIQGDGEQFF. The variable domain in full, completed from reference TRBV5-4 and TRBJ2-1, reads ETGVTQSPTHLIKTRGQQVTLRCSSQSGHNTVSWYQQALGQGPQFIFQYYREEENGRGNFPPRFSGLQFPNYSSELNVNALELDDSALYLCASIQGDGEQFFGPGTRLTVL.

This clonotype was counted a single time. The junction departs from germline at one end; a sequencing error may be responsible. This chain connects TRBV2 to TRBJ2-1, with D perhaps TRBD1 (5 bases). Germline V gives CDR1 SNHLY, CDR2 FYNNEI. The CDR3 contains 11 residues. CDR3 residues: CASNRQNERFF. The CDR3 DNA reads as TGTGCCAGCAACCGACAGAATGAGCGGTTCTTC.

The chain carries TRBV20-1 and TRBJ1-3, with D unclear. This CDR3 spans 12 amino acids. V shed 3 bases and J shed 3 bases, with 6 bases lying between them. The germline CDR1 and CDR2 sequences are DFQATT and SNEGSKA (reference sequence). The CDR3 spells CSARWNGNTIYF. CDR3 coding DNA: TGCAGTGCTAGGTGGAATGGAAACACCATATATTTT.